The present T cell receptor (beta chain) was sequenced within a study of blood T cell repertoires in COVID-19. V was cut by 2 bases and J by 2 bases, with 6 bases left in between. Looked up from germline, CDR1 is SGHAT and CDR2 is FQNNGV. This CDR3 has 13 residues. Clones were sequenced by immunoSEQ multiplex PCR, and TCRdb holds only the in-frame ones, with some missing. This table has under 100,000 clones, about 85% appearing once. There are a few counts of this clone. This same CDR3 is encoded by further DNA sequences in the sample. The sequencing input was peripheral blood. The gene calls are TRBV11-2 and TRBJ1-1; D is unclear. This TCR was recovered from a woman in her seventies with active or convalescent COVID-19. The CDR3 loop reads CASSLMRNTEAFF. The CDR3 nucleotides are TGTGCCAGCAGCTTAATGAGAAACACTGAAGCTTTCTTT.